Below, 29 T cell receptor beta chains from the same sample are listed, as sequenced in a study of blood T cell repertoires in COVID-19. The protocol was immunoSEQ multiplex PCR, while the TCRdb copy is restricted to in-frame clones and leaves out a portion. There are around 470,000 clones in the sample; roughly 91% occur only once, and roughly 0.66% lies in the top ten. Specimen: PBMCs or T cells enriched from blood (not recorded which). All receptors derive from a man aged 18 to 30 who had recovered from COVID-19.

CDR3 in amino acids: CASSFYRTSEYEQFF. In nucleotides, the CDR3 is TGTGCCAGCAGCTTTTATCGGACTAGCGAATATGAGCAGTTCTTC. The chain uses TRBV5-4 and TRBJ2-1; 9 bases agree with TRBD2. Unmatched junction bases numbered 8, after V lost 2 bases and J lost 8 bases. This CDR3 spans 15 amino acids. Germline CDR1 and CDR2: SGHNT and YYREEE (reference sequence).

The rearrangement joins TRBV5-4 to TRBJ2-1; D is possibly TRBD2 (7 bases). The CDR3 extends over 16 amino acids. V lost 7 bases and J lost 7, with 24 bases in between. Germline CDR1 is SGHNT and CDR2 is YYREEE (reference sequence). The chain's CDR3 is CASGTSGRGEWNEQFF. CDR3 in DNA: TGTGCCAGCGGAACCTCGGGGAGGGGGGAGTGGAATGAGCAGTTCTTC.

This chain uses TRBV7-9 with TRBJ1-3; 7 bases are a match to TRBD1. This CDR3 region has 16 residues. The germline CDR1 and CDR2 sequences are SEHNR and FQNEAQ (reference sequence). Germline trimming cut 3 bases from V and 0 bases from J; bases unmatched to any gene: 5. The CDR3 loop is CASSLDRPHSGNTIYF. The CDR3 DNA sequence: TGTGCCAGCAGCTTGGACAGGCCGCACTCTGGAAACACCATATATTTT.

V and J are TRBV28 and TRBJ1-3, with 9 bases lining up with TRBD1. V shed 5 bases and J 3 bases; nucleotides not matched to a gene: 5. Germline CDR1 is MDHEN and CDR2 is SYDVKM. CDR3 length: 15 residues. The CDR3 DNA reads TGTGCCAGCAGTGCGGCGGGACAGGGTGGAAACACCATATATTTT. It translates to CASSAAGQGGNTIYF.

The V gene is TRBV2, the J gene TRBJ1-5; TRBD1 matches 7 bases. The CDR3 consists of 16 residues. Germline-derived CDR1 and CDR2 are SNHLY and FYNNEI. V shed 3 bases and J 0 bases; nucleotides not matched to a gene: 5. CDR3 bases: TGTGCCAGCAGTGACACGACAGGGTTTAGCAATCAGCCCCAGCATTTT. It encodes CASSDTTGFSNQPQHF. Variable domain in full (rest from reference TRBV2 and TRBJ1-5): EPEVTQTPSHQVTQMGQEVILRCVPISNHLYFYWYRQILGQKVEFLVSFYNNEISEKSEIFDDQFSVERPDGSNFTLKIRSTKLEDSAMYFCASSDTTGFSNQPQHFGDGTRLSIL.

The chain recombines TRBV2 with TRBJ1-1; D gene ambiguous. Per the germline V gene, CDR1 is SNHLY and CDR2 is FYNNEI. V was cut by 7 bases and J by 6 bases, with 18 bases left in between. The CDR3 spans 14 residues. CDR3 sequence: CASNTARFGAEAFF. The CDR3 DNA follows: TGTGCCAGCAATACGGCGAGGTTTGGCGCTGAAGCTTTCTTT.

In its sample, this clone was seen once. The chain carries TRBV28 and TRBJ1-5; unclear D gene. Germline V gene sequence: CDR1 MDHEN, CDR2 SYDVKM. The CDR3 is 18 residues long. Trimming took off 5 bases at V and 7 bases at J, with 27 bases between the two ends. CDR3: CASSTTTQLTVVGQPQHF. For the CDR3, the DNA is TGTGCCAGCAGTACCACAACTCAACTTACAGTGGTCGGACAGCCCCAGCATTTT.

The table lists this clone with many counts. The chain joins TRBV7-6 to TRBJ1-5; the D is unclear. Germline loops: CDR1 SGHVS, CDR2 FNYEAQ. V was pared by 0 bases and J by 5 bases, with 8 bases between. This CDR3 region has 14 residues. The CDR3 reads CASSLAAGDQPQHF. The DNA of the CDR3 is TGTGCCAGCAGCTTAGCGGCCGGGGATCAGCCCCAGCATTTT.

This clone came up once. The gene calls are TRBV7-3 and TRBJ1-1; TRBD1 matches 7 bases. The CDR3 covers 15 residues. The J segment lost 1 base and the V segment lost 5 bases, leaving 7 bases of the junction unmatched. Per the germline V gene, CDR1 is SGHTA and CDR2 is FQGTGA. The CDR3 loop reads CASSVNRGENTEAFF. Written as DNA, the CDR3 is TGTGCCAGCAGCGTCAACAGGGGCGAGAACACTGAAGCTTTCTTT. The full variable domain, rest sourced from reference TRBV7-3 and TRBJ1-1, is GAGVSQTPSNKVTEKGKYVELRCDPISGHTALYWYRQSLGQGPEFLIYFQGTGAADDSGLPNDRFFAVRPEGSVSTLKIQRTERGDSAVYLCASSVNRGENTEAFFGQGTRLTVV.

The V and J genes are TRBV5-1 and TRBJ2-1, with TRBD2 identical over 8 bases. Per the germline V gene, CDR1 is SGHRS and CDR2 is YFSETQ. This CDR3 comprises 17 residues. V lost 2 bases, J lost 10 bases, and 17 bases stayed unmatched. The DNA for the CDR3 is TGCGCCAGCAGCTTTGCTGTAATAGCGGGGACCTCCGGGGAGCAGTTCTTC. As protein: CASSFAVIAGTSGEQFF.

As for this clone: The same CDR3 is also encoded by other DNA sequences in this sample. This rearrangement joins TRBV14 to TRBJ1-3; unclear D gene. Germline values: CDR1 SGHDN, CDR2 FVKESK. CDR3 length equals 12 residues. V lost 3 bases and J 3 bases, leaving 3 bases between the germline ends. CDR3 region: CASSHSGNTIYF. The CDR3 DNA is TGTGCCAGCAGCCACAGTGGAAACACCATATATTTT.

V usage is TRBV5-1 and J usage is TRBJ1-1; TRBD1 matches at 12 bases. The germline gives CDR1 SGHRS, CDR2 YFSETQ. V was clipped by 0 bases and J by 10 bases; unmatched bases: 4. There are 14 residues in the CDR3. CDR3: CASSLAPGQGAAFF. The CDR3 bases are TGCGCCAGCAGCTTGGCTCCGGGACAGGGGGCAGCTTTCTTT.

The V call is TRBV19, the J call TRBJ2-6; D remains unclear. This CDR3 region has 16 residues. Trimming took off 7 bases at V and 1 base at J, with 14 bases between the two ends. Germline CDR1 LNHDA, CDR2 SQIVND (reference sequence). The CDR3 region has the DNA TGTGCCAGTATTATCTTATTCGGGTCTGGGGCCAACGTCCTGACTTTC. Translating it yields CASIILFGSGANVLTF.

The chain couples TRBV28 to TRBJ1-1; the D is unclear. Germline loops: CDR1 MDHEN, CDR2 SYDVKM. This CDR3 contains 18 residues. The V end lost 5 bases, the J end lost 11 bases, and 33 bases lay between the germline ends. The CDR3 sequence: CASSRGPSLEGKENRAFF. The CDR3 DNA reads TGTGCCAGCAGTCGCGGGCCGAGTTTGGAGGGCAAGGAGAATCGGGCTTTCTTT. Variable domain in full (rest from reference TRBV28 and TRBJ1-1): DVKVTQSSRYLVKRTGEKVFLECVQDMDHENMFWYRQDPGLGLRLIYFSYDVKMKEKGDIPEGYSVSREKKERFSLILESASTNQTSMYLCASSRGPSLEGKENRAFFGQGTRLTVV.

The CDR3 region is CATSRDLPFGSTDTQYF. CDR3 nucleotides: TGTGCCACCAGCAGAGATCTCCCTTTTGGCTCCACAGATACGCAGTATTTT. V and J are TRBV15 and TRBJ2-3; D is undetermined. The CDR3 consists of 17 residues. Trimming took 0 bases from V and 2 from J, leaving 15 bases between them. The germline V gene encodes CDR1 LNHNV and CDR2 YYDKDF (reference sequence).

This chain connects TRBV10-3 to TRBJ1-2, with D possibly matching TRBD1 (6 bases). Germline loops: CDR1 ENHRY, CDR2 SYGVKD. The V end lost 2 bases, the J end lost 5 bases, and 15 bases lay between the germline ends. The CDR3 is 15 residues long. CDR3 in amino acids: CAISERDTMGYGYTF. CDR3 bases: TGTGCCATCAGTGAGCGGGACACCATGGGGTATGGCTACACCTTC.

The chain uses TRBV12-3 or TRBV12-4 and TRBJ1-5; 7 positions match TRBD1. This CDR3 is built from 13 residues. The J segment lost 9 bases and the V segment lost 0 bases, leaving 2 bases of the junction unmatched. The CDR3 loop reads CASSLANRGPQHF. The CDR3 DNA sequence: TGTGCCAGCAGTTTAGCCAACAGGGGGCCCCAGCATTTT.

CDR3 bases: TGTGCCAGCAGTTTTATATCCTCTTCCGAGCAGTACTTC. Protein: CASSFISSSEQYF. This chain links TRBV27 with TRBJ2-7; the D is unclear. Trimming removed 3 bases at V and 6 bases at J, with 12 bases between. The CDR3 runs 13 residues. The germline V gene encodes CDR1 MNHEY and CDR2 SMNVEV (reference sequence).

The chain carries TRBV28 and TRBJ2-3, with 7 bases fitting TRBD1. Germline trimming cut 0 bases from V and 2 bases from J; bases unmatched to any gene: 5. CDR1 and CDR2 (germline): MDHEN, SYDVKM. This CDR3 spans 16 amino acids. CDR3 in amino acids: CASSLWGTDHTDTQYF. CDR3 nucleotides: TGTGCCAGCAGTTTATGGGGGACAGACCACACAGATACGCAGTATTTT.

V and J are TRBV11-2 and TRBJ1-4, with a possible D match to TRBD1 (5 bases). The V end was cut by 4 bases, the J end by 10 bases, with 10 bases between. Per germline, CDR1 SGHAT and CDR2 FQNNGV. This CDR3 contains 12 residues. In DNA form, the CDR3 reads TGTGCCAGCAGCTCCCAGGGAGGAAAACTGTTTTTT. Translation gives CASSSQGGKLFF.

The chain carries TRBV7-2 and TRBJ2-7; the D gene is possibly TRBD1 (6 bases). The germline V and J ends were trimmed by 5 bases and 2 bases, with 16 bases remaining between them. The CDR3 length is 15 residues. CDR1 SGHTA and CDR2 FQGNSA come from the germline V gene. This CDR3 is CASSVGRGSTYEQYF. The CDR3 nucleotides are TGTGCCAGCAGCGTAGGCAGGGGCTCCACCTACGAGCAGTACTTC.

J is TRBJ1-4 and V is TRBV9, with D possibly matching TRBD1 (5 bases). The CDR3 totals 14 residues. The V and J ends lost 3 bases and 3 bases respectively, with 9 bases between them. The germline V gene encodes CDR1 SGDLS and CDR2 YYNGEE. The DNA of the CDR3 is TGTGCCAGCAGCGACCGGGGGGCTAATGAAAAACTGTTTTTT. Its translation: CASSDRGANEKLFF.

V usage is TRBV10-2 and J usage is TRBJ2-5; TRBD2 aligns across 7 bases. The germline CDR1 and CDR2 sequences are WSHSY and SAAADI. The J segment lost 4 bases and the V segment lost 0 bases, leaving 11 bases of the junction unmatched. The CDR3 has 17 residues. The CDR3 DNA follows: TGCGCCAGCAGTGAGTCGTATCAACGGGAGGTCGGAGAGACCCAGTACTTC. Its protein product is CASSESYQREVGETQYF.

The V and J genes are TRBV6-1 and TRBJ1-6, with 8 bases that match TRBD1. Trimming at V came to 3 bases and at J to 8 bases, leaving 3 bases not matched to a gene. This CDR3 has 14 amino acids. The germline V gene has CDR1 MNHNS and CDR2 SASEGT. CDR3 DNA sequence: TGTGCCAGCAGTGAGGGACAGGTCGATTCACCCCTCCACTTT. Translated, it gives CASSEGQVDSPLHF.

The chain combines TRBV18 with TRBJ2-7; TRBD1 is a possible D gene (7 bases). Trimming took off 3 bases at V and 6 bases at J, with 15 bases between the two ends. The CDR3 extends over 14 amino acids. Germline loops: CDR1 KGHSH, CDR2 LQKENI. CDR3 sequence: CASSPSTGTFEQYF. CDR3 DNA: TGTGCCAGCTCACCCTCGACAGGGACTTTCGAGCAGTACTTC.

This rearrangement joins TRBV4-1 to TRBJ2-3; unclear D gene. The germline gives CDR1 MGHRA, CDR2 YSYEKL. This CDR3 has 18 amino acids. The V end was cut by 3 bases, the J end by 1 base, with 20 bases between. CDR3 sequence reads: CASSQDAPATTGTDTQYF. The CDR3 nucleotides are TGCGCCAGCAGCCAGGATGCCCCAGCTACTACGGGCACAGATACGCAGTATTTT.

Of note for this clone: This CDR3 is also generated by other DNA sequences in the sample. This chain joins TRBV12-3 or TRBV12-4 and TRBJ1-1, with a tentative D call TRBD1 (5 bases). CDR3 length: 13 amino acids. The V and J ends lost 6 bases and 5 bases respectively, with 13 bases between them. The CDR3 bases are TGTGCCAGCAGCCTTGGGGAGGGGACTGAAGCTTTCTTT. Protein: CASSLGEGTEAFF.

The V and J genes are TRBV18 and TRBJ1-2; 7 nucleotides line up with TRBD1. This CDR3 spans 14 amino acids. Trimming cost V 5 bases and J 4 bases; bases outside gene matches: 7. CDR1 is KGHSH and CDR2 is LQKENI in the germline V gene. The CDR3 DNA sequence: TGTGCCAGCTCAACGGGGACAGATTTCTATGGCTACACCTTC. It is translated as CASSTGTDFYGYTF.

This clone is a singleton in its sample. CDR3: CASSLLAGIVNEQFF. CDR3 bases: TGCGCCAGCAGCTTGCTAGCGGGAATCGTAAATGAGCAGTTCTTC. The genes are TRBV5-1 and TRBJ2-1, with 9 bases matching TRBD2. The ends lost 1 base at V and 7 bases at J; junction bases unmatched: 6. The CDR3 is 15 amino acids. The V gene's germline CDR1 is SGHRS and CDR2 YFSETQ.